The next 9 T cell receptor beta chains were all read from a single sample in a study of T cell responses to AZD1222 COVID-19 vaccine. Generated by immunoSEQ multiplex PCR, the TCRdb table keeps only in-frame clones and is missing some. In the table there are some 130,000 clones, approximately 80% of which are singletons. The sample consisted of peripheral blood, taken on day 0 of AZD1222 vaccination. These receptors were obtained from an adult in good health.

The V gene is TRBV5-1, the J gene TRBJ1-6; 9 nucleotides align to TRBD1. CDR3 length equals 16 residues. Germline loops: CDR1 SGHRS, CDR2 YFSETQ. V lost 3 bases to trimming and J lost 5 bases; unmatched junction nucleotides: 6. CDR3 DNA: TGCGCCAGCAGCTCTCCGGACAGGGGAAATAATTCACCCCTCCACTTT. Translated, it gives CASSSPDRGNNSPLHF.

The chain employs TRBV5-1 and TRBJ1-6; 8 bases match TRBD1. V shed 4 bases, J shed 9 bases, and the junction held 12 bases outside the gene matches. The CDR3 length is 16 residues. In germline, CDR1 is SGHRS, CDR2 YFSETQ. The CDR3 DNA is TGCGCCAGCAGCAACTTACAGGGGGGACTTAGTTCACCCCTCCACTTT. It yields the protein CASSNLQGGLSSPLHF.

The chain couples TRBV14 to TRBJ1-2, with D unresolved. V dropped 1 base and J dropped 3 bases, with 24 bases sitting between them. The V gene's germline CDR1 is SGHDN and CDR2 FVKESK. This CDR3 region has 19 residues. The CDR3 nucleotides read TGTGCCAGCAGCCAAGGTCACGAAAAGATCCAGACGGGTTACTATGGCTACACCTTC. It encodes CASSQGHEKIQTGYYGYTF.

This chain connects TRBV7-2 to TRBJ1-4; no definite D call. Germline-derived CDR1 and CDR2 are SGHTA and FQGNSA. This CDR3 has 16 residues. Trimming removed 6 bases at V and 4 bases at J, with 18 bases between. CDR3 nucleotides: TGTGCCAGCAGTTCAGCCGGCGGCAGTATTAATGAAAAACTGTTTTTT. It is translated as CASSSAGGSINEKLFF.

The CDR3 loop reads CASSQGGMYGNQPQHF. CDR3 nucleotides: TGTGCCAGCAGCCAGGGAGGGATGTATGGCAATCAGCCCCAGCATTTT. The chain links TRBV7-2 to TRBJ1-5; maybe TRBD1 (5 bases). CDR1 is SGHTA and CDR2 is FQGNSA in the germline V gene. V was trimmed by 5 bases and J by 2 bases, leaving 16 bases between them. The CDR3 is made up of 16 amino acids.

The CDR3 reads CASTFAGTGIYNEQFF. The CDR3 nucleotides are TGTGCCAGCACCTTTGCCGGGACAGGGATCTACAATGAGCAGTTCTTC. J is TRBJ2-1 and V is TRBV11-3; 9 nucleotides match TRBD1. CDR3 length: 16 amino acids. Germline V gene lookup returns CDR1 SGHNT and CDR2 YENEEA. Trimming removed 7 bases from V and 3 bases from J; junction bases left unmatched: 10.

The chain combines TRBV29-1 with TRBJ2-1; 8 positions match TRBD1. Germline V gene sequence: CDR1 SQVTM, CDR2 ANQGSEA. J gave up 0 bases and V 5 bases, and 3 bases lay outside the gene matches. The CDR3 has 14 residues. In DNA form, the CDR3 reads TGCAGCGTTCTAGGACAGGGCTCCTACAATGAGCAGTTCTTC. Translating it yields CSVLGQGSYNEQFF.

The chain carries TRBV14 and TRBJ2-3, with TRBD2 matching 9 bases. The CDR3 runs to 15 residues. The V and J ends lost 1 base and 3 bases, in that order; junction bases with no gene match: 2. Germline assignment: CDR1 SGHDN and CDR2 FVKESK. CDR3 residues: CASSQGLAATDTQYF. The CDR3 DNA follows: TGTGCCAGCAGCCAAGGACTAGCGGCAACAGATACGCAGTATTTT.

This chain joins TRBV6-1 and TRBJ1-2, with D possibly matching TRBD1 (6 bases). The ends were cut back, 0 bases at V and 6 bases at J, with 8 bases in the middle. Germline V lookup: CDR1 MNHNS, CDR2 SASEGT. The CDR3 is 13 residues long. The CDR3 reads CASSEAGGNGYTF. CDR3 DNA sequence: TGTGCCAGCAGTGAAGCGGGGGGCAATGGCTACACCTTC.